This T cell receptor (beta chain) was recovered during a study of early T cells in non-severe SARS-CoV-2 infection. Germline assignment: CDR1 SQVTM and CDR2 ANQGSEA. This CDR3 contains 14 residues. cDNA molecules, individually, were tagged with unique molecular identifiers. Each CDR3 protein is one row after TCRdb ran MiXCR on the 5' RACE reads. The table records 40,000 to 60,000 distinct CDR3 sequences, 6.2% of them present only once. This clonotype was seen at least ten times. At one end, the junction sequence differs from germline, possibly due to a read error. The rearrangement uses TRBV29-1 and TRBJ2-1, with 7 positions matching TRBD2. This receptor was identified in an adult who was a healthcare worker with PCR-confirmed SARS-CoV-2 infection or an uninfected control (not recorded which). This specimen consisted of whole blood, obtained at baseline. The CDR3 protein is CSVEGLGVYNEQFF. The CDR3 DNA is TGCAGCGTGGAAGGACTAGGGGTCTACAATGAGCAGTTCTTC.